This is a list of T cell receptor beta chains from one sample in a study of blood T cell repertoires in COVID-19. Using immunoSEQ multiplex PCR, the repertoire was profiled, and TCRdb retains in-frame clones only, with some absent. The table lists more than 20,000 clones, just over 85% of them singletons. Sequenced material: peripheral blood. The receptors stem from a man in his sixties or seventies with acute or convalescent COVID-19. CDR3s leave out the opening cysteine and the closing phenylalanine or tryptophan.

cdr3_aa: ASSIGDRAGQPQH
j_call: TRBJ1-5
v_call: TRBV19
cdr3_length: 13

cdr3_aa: ATSDPTSGRYEQY
j_call: TRBJ2-7
v_call: TRBV24-1
cdr3_length: 13

cdr3_aa: ASRRTGPPYEQY
j_call: TRBJ2-7
v_call: TRBV7-2
cdr3_length: 12

cdr3_aa: ASSLVGQREETQY
j_call: TRBJ2-5
v_call: TRBV7-6
cdr3_length: 13

cdr3_aa: ASSRGGTRAGELF
j_call: TRBJ2-2
v_call: TRBV5-1
cdr3_length: 13

cdr3_aa: ASSFSGSVNEQY
j_call: TRBJ2-7
v_call: TRBV13
cdr3_length: 12

cdr3_aa: ASSPRRTRPNTGELF
j_call: TRBJ2-2
v_call: TRBV7-2
cdr3_length: 15

cdr3_aa: ASSLRLAGNSYEQY
j_call: TRBJ2-7
v_call: TRBV11-2
cdr3_length: 14

cdr3_aa: ASSFGSSETQY
j_call: TRBJ2-5
v_call: TRBV11-2
cdr3_length: 11

cdr3_aa: ASSRDRYTEAF
j_call: TRBJ1-1
v_call: TRBV28
cdr3_length: 11

cdr3_aa: ASSQRQGRLLNEQF
j_call: TRBJ2-1
v_call: TRBV14
cdr3_length: 14

cdr3_aa: AIRVSLRETQY
j_call: TRBJ2-5
v_call: TRBV10-3
cdr3_length: 11

cdr3_aa: ASSLRYPPSRGTQY
j_call: TRBJ2-5
v_call: TRBV7-8
cdr3_length: 14

cdr3_aa: ASSLGTGVGYGYT
j_call: TRBJ1-2
v_call: TRBV5-6
cdr3_length: 13

cdr3_aa: ASSPRGPYEQY
j_call: TRBJ2-7
v_call: TRBV19
cdr3_length: 11

cdr3_aa: ASSLGRETYEQY
j_call: TRBJ2-7
v_call: TRBV5-4
cdr3_length: 12

cdr3_aa: ASSQFSGRGETQY
j_call: TRBJ2-5
v_call: TRBV3-1/TRBV3-2
cdr3_length: 13

cdr3_aa: ASSLSGSNSPLH
j_call: TRBJ1-6
v_call: TRBV7-8
cdr3_length: 12

cdr3_aa: ASSLGGAGGSTDTQY
j_call: TRBJ2-3
v_call: TRBV18
cdr3_length: 15

cdr3_aa: ASSLGIGDEDEKLF
j_call: TRBJ1-4
v_call: TRBV7-9
cdr3_length: 14

cdr3_aa: ATSDGDPGARETQY
j_call: TRBJ2-5
v_call: TRBV24-1
cdr3_length: 14

cdr3_aa: ASSEEAVTGAYEQY
j_call: TRBJ2-7
v_call: TRBV6-1
cdr3_length: 14

cdr3_aa: ASRRDRGESEAF
j_call: TRBJ1-1
v_call: TRBV6-5
cdr3_length: 12

cdr3_aa: ASSSVAGTGSYEQY
j_call: TRBJ2-7
v_call: TRBV7-2
cdr3_length: 14

cdr3_aa: ASSPDSSSGRPQH
j_call: TRBJ1-5
v_call: TRBV2
cdr3_length: 13

cdr3_aa: ASSQEAQGVGNTEAF
j_call: TRBJ1-1
v_call: TRBV4-1
cdr3_length: 15

cdr3_aa: ASSYDGQGGNQPQH
j_call: TRBJ1-5
v_call: TRBV6-2/TRBV6-3
cdr3_length: 14

cdr3_aa: ASTSGLAASGEQF
j_call: TRBJ2-1
v_call: TRBV6-5
cdr3_length: 13

cdr3_aa: ASSDGSLAQPQH
j_call: TRBJ1-5
v_call: TRBV2
cdr3_length: 12

cdr3_aa: ASSLGGIGNEQF
j_call: TRBJ2-1
v_call: TRBV5-1
cdr3_length: 12

cdr3_aa: ASSALAGENEQF
j_call: TRBJ2-1
v_call: TRBV9
cdr3_length: 12

cdr3_aa: ASTQSEFGNEQF
j_call: TRBJ2-1
v_call: TRBV3-1/TRBV3-2
cdr3_length: 12

cdr3_aa: ASSLQGAREQY
j_call: TRBJ2-7
v_call: TRBV3-1/TRBV3-2
cdr3_length: 11

cdr3_aa: ASNNRVGFNYGYT
j_call: TRBJ1-2
v_call: TRBV7-9
cdr3_length: 13

cdr3_aa: ASSTQPGTGSSEQF
j_call: TRBJ2-1
v_call: TRBV7-7
cdr3_length: 14

cdr3_aa: ASSPQGSDTGELF
j_call: TRBJ2-2
v_call: TRBV6-5
cdr3_length: 13

cdr3_aa: ASSKVEDRCPTNEKLF
j_call: TRBJ1-4
v_call: TRBV21-1
cdr3_length: 16

cdr3_aa: ASSHEASNKPQH
j_call: TRBJ1-5
v_call: TRBV6-2/TRBV6-3
cdr3_length: 12

cdr3_aa: ASSVVPAGGDTGELF
j_call: TRBJ2-2
v_call: TRBV9
cdr3_length: 15

cdr3_aa: ASSYTSGGKLF
j_call: TRBJ1-4
v_call: TRBV6-5
cdr3_length: 11

cdr3_aa: ASSSGTASYEQY
j_call: TRBJ2-7
v_call: TRBV19
cdr3_length: 12

cdr3_aa: ASSGEGARYEQY
j_call: TRBJ2-7
v_call: TRBV5-1
cdr3_length: 12

cdr3_aa: ASSLSRGGGSNQPQH
j_call: TRBJ1-5
v_call: TRBV27
cdr3_length: 15

cdr3_aa: ASSPPPYSGNTIY
j_call: TRBJ1-3
v_call: TRBV18
cdr3_length: 13

cdr3_aa: ASSQGSTGGEYEQY
j_call: TRBJ2-7
v_call: TRBV4-3
cdr3_length: 14

cdr3_aa: ASSLQFGVNTEAF
j_call: TRBJ1-1
v_call: TRBV5-1
cdr3_length: 13

cdr3_aa: ASSYGRQPLNQPQH
j_call: TRBJ1-5
v_call: TRBV6-6
cdr3_length: 14

cdr3_aa: ASLNSGGGGF
j_call: TRBJ2-1
v_call: TRBV9
cdr3_length: 10

cdr3_aa: ASSRQGMSDNEQF
j_call: TRBJ2-1
v_call: TRBV5-1
cdr3_length: 13

cdr3_aa: ASSLADSPGLGQY
j_call: TRBJ2-7
v_call: TRBV5-4
cdr3_length: 13

cdr3_aa: ASSREGLGNTGELF
j_call: TRBJ2-2
v_call: TRBV2
cdr3_length: 14

cdr3_aa: ATSGGGGGDNSPLH
j_call: TRBJ1-6
v_call: TRBV15
cdr3_length: 14

cdr3_aa: AIMGGSTDTQY
j_call: TRBJ2-3
v_call: TRBV10-3
cdr3_length: 11

cdr3_aa: ASSRFSGTSGRVNEQF
j_call: TRBJ2-1
v_call: TRBV27
cdr3_length: 16

cdr3_aa: ASSPRSYEQY
j_call: TRBJ2-7
v_call: TRBV27
cdr3_length: 10

cdr3_aa: ASSVSAGPYGYT
j_call: TRBJ1-2
v_call: TRBV9
cdr3_length: 12

cdr3_aa: ASRRGSMEETQY
j_call: TRBJ2-5
v_call: TRBV6-5
cdr3_length: 12